This T cell receptor (beta chain) comes out of a study of T cell changes during pregnancy in multiple sclerosis. The assay was immunoSEQ multiplex PCR, and TCRdb's table has in-frame clones only and misses some. The data contain roughly 48,000 clones, 88% of them singletons. The germline V and J ends were trimmed by 5 bases and 9 bases, with 7 bases remaining between them. Germline loops: CDR1 SEHNR, CDR2 FQNEAQ (reference sequence). CDR3 length: 10 residues. The gene calls are TRBV7-9 and TRBJ2-5, with D maybe TRBD2 (5 bases). The receptor's source is a female donor with multiple sclerosis, enrolled in a pregnancy study. The specimen comprised CD4+ T cells from peripheral blood mononuclear cells, sampled in the second trimester of pregnancy. CDR3 bases: TGTGCCAGCAGCCCCGGGGCCCAGTACTTC. Residues: CASSPGAQYF.